The 14 T cell receptor beta chains in this list originate from one sample, sequenced in a study of T cells expressing NK-cell markers. TCRdb reprocessed the 5' RACE reads and keeps a single row for each CDR3 protein, giving no DNA. Here the sample table reports approximately 550,000 distinct CDR3 sequences. The sequencing sample was made of blood T cells: a sorted CD56 or NKG2C T cell subset, CD4+ or CD8+ T cells, or bulk PBMC T cells (not recorded which). All receptors come from a man aged 18 to 29 in good health.

The gene calls are TRBV9 and TRBJ2-6; TCRdb picks TRBD1, but there is no DNA to check that call. Germline V lookup: CDR1 SGDLS, CDR2 YYNGEE. The CDR3 sequence is 20 residues long. The chain's CDR3 is CASSVKDRGAEGAGANVLTF. Based on the CDR3 plus reference TRBV9 and TRBJ2-6, the full variable domain is DSGVTQTPKHLITATGQRVTLRCSPRSGDLSVYWYQQSLDQGLQFLIQYYNGEERAKGNILERFSAQQFPDLHSELNLSSLELGDSALYFCASSVKDRGAEGAGANVLTFGAGSRLTVL.

V and J are TRBV6-1 and TRBJ2-3; the D gene TCRdb calls, TRBD1, cannot be checked with no DNA. Germline V lookup: CDR1 MNHNS, CDR2 SASEGT. This CDR3 contains 16 residues. CDR3 protein: CASSRRTGWTIDTQYF.

J is TRBJ2-7 and V is TRBV6-1; the TCRdb call, TRBD1, lacks DNA for checking. CDR1 and CDR2 (germline): MNHNS, SASEGT. This CDR3 spans 13 amino acids. The CDR3 loop is CASSLTGGFEQYF.

V usage is TRBV3-1 and J usage is TRBJ2-1; the D call of TRBD2 rests on TCRdb alone, since no DNA is present to check it. The CDR3 loop spans 16 amino acids. Germline V gene data show CDR1 as LGHDT and CDR2 as YNNKEL (reference sequence). The chain's CDR3 is CASSPPRLAGDNEQFF.

This rearrangement joins TRBV12-3 or TRBV12-4 to TRBJ2-3; the D call of TRBD1 rests on TCRdb alone, since no DNA is present to check it. The CDR3 spans 14 residues. CDR3 amino acids: CASSLGAGADTQYF.

The CDR3 region is CASNRGQGLTNEKLFF. The J gene is TRBJ1-4, the V gene TRBV11-1; TCRdb's assignment of TRBD1 cannot be checked, as there is no DNA. There are 16 residues in the CDR3. CDR1 is SGHAT and CDR2 is FQDESV in the germline V gene (reference sequence).

This chain links TRBV28 with TRBJ1-5; with no DNA, the TCRdb D assignment of TRBD1 cannot be verified. The CDR3 covers 19 residues. CDR1 and CDR2 (germline): MDHEN, SYDVKM. CDR3: CASSLWGIEGIGSNQPQHF.

V usage is TRBV3-1 and J usage is TRBJ2-5. Germline CDR1 is LGHDT and CDR2 is YNNKEL (reference sequence). The CDR3 length is 14 residues. The CDR3 region is CASSQTDYKETQYF.

V and J are TRBV5-1 and TRBJ2-2; TCRdb's D call of TRBD2 is untestable without DNA. CDR1 is SGHRS and CDR2 is YFSETQ in the germline V gene. This CDR3 comprises 17 residues. CDR3 residues: CASRTGLAGRSPGELFF.

The chain links TRBV11-2 to TRBJ1-1; TCRdb selects TRBD1, and the lack of DNA leaves this call unchecked. The CDR3 sequence is 15 residues long. Germline V gene lookup returns CDR1 SGHAT and CDR2 FQNNGV. The CDR3 region is CASSLEGAGYTEAFF.

Here the CDR3 reads CASSLRRDGYEQYF. The V gene is TRBV18, the J gene TRBJ2-7; TCRdb's D gene call, TRBD1, goes unchecked for lack of DNA. The CDR3 has 14 amino acids. Germline-derived CDR1 and CDR2 are KGHSH and LQKENI.

V usage is TRBV27 and J usage is TRBJ1-2; TCRdb's D gene call, TRBD1, goes unchecked for lack of DNA. The CDR3 has 13 residues. Germline CDR1 and CDR2: MNHEY and SMNVEV (reference sequence). Here the CDR3 reads CASGLTGTYGYTF.

The V gene is TRBV5-1, the J gene TRBJ2-1; TCRdb indicates TRBD2, and absent DNA this call remains unverified. The germline gives CDR1 SGHRS, CDR2 YFSETQ. The CDR3 length is 17 residues. This CDR3 reads CASSSPFLAGTDNEQFF. Based on the CDR3 plus reference TRBV5-1 and TRBJ2-1, the full variable domain is KAGVTQTPRYLIKTRGQQVTLSCSPISGHRSVSWYQQTPGQGLQFLFEYFSETQRNKGNFPGRFSGRQFSNSRSEMNVSTLELGDSALYLCASSSPFLAGTDNEQFFGPGTRLTVL.

This chain links TRBV6-2 or TRBV6-3 with TRBJ1-5; TCRdb calls TRBD1, which cannot be checked without DNA. Per the germline V gene, CDR1 is MNHEY and CDR2 is SVGEGT. The CDR3 has 18 residues. The CDR3 sequence: CASSYTRQRANSNQPQHF.